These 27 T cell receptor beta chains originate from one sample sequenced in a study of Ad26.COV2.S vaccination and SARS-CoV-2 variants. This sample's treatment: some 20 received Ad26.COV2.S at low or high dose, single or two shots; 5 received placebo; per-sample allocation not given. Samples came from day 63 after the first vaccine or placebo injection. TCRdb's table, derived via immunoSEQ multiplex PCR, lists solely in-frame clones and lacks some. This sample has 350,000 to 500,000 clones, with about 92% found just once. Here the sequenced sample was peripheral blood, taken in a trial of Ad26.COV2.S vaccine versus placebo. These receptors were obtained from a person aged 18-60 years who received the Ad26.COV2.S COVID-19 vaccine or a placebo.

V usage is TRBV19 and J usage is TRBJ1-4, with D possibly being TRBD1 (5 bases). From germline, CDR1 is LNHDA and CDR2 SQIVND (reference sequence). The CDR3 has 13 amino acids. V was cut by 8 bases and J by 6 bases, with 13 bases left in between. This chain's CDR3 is CASLGVRDEKLFF. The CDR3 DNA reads TGTGCCAGTCTGGGGGTTCGCGATGAAAAACTGTTTTTT.

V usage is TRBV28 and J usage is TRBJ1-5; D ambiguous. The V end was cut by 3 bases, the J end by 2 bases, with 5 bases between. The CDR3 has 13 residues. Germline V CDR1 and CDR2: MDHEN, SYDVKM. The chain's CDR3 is CASSFAGNQPQHF. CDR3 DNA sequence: TGTGCCAGCAGTTTCGCAGGCAATCAGCCCCAGCATTTT.

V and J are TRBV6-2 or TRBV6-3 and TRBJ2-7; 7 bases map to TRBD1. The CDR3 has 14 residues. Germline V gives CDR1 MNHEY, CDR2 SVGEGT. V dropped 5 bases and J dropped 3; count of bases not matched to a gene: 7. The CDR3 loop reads CASSLPGQSYEQYF. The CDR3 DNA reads TGTGCCAGCAGTCTTCCGGGACAGAGCTACGAGCAGTACTTC.

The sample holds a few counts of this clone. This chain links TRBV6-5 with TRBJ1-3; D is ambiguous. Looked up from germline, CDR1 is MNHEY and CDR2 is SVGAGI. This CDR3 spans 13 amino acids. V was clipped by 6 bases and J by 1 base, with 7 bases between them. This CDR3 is CASRPASGNTIYF. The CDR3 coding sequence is TGTGCCAGCAGACCGGCATCTGGAAACACCATATATTTT.

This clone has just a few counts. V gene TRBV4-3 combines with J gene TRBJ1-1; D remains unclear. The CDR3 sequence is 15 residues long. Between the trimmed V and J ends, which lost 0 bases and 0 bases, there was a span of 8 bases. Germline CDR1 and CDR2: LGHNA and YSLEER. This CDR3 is CASSQDSGMNTEAFF. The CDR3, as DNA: TGCGCCAGCAGCCAAGATTCGGGGATGAACACTGAAGCTTTCTTT.

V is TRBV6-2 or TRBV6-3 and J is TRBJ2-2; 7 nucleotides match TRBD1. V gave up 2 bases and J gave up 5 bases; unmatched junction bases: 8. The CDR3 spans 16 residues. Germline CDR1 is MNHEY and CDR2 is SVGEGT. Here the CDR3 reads CASSYPTGAGTGELFF. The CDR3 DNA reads TGTGCCAGCAGTTACCCTACAGGGGCCGGAACCGGGGAGCTGTTTTTT.

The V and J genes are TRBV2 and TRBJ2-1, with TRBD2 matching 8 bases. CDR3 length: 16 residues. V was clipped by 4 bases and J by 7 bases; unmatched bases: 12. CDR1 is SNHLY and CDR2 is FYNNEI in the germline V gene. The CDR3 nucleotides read TGTGCCAGCAGTGCCTCCGGACTAGCTTCAGGAAATGAGCAGTTCTTC. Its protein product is CASSASGLASGNEQFF.

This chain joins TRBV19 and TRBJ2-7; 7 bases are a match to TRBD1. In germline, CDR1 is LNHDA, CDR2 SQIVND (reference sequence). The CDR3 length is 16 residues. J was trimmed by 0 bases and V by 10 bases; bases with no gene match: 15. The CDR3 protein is CATKSDRAQSSYEQYF. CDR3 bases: TGTGCCACCAAGAGCGACAGGGCCCAAAGCTCCTACGAGCAGTACTTC.

In DNA form, the CDR3 reads TGTGCCAGCTCGATTGGGACAGGGATGGGAGAGACCCAGTACTTC. It translates to CASSIGTGMGETQYF. V gene TRBV6-5 combines with J gene TRBJ2-5; 9 nucleotides agree with TRBD1. Germline V CDR1 and CDR2: MNHEY, SVGAGI. The CDR3 spans 15 residues. The V gene end was trimmed by 8 bases and the J gene end by 4 bases; junction bases not matched to a gene: 11.

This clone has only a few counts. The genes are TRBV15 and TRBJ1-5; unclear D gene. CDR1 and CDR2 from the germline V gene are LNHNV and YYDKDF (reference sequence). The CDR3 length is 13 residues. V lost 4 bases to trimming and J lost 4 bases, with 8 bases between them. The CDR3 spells CATSTDPNQPQHF. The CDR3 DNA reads TGTGCCACCAGCACAGACCCAAATCAGCCCCAGCATTTT.

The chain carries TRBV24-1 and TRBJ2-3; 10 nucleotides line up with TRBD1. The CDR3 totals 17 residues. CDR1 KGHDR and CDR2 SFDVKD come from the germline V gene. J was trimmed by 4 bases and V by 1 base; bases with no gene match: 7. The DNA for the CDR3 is TGTGCCACCAGTGATTTTGATTTCGGGACAGGGGCAGATACGCAGTATTTT. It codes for CATSDFDFGTGADTQYF.

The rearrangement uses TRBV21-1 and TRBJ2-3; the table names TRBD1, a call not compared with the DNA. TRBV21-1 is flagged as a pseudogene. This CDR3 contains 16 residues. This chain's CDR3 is CASSSSDRGLTDTQYF. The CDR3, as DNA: TGTGCCAGCAGCTCGTCGGACAGGGGGCTTACAGATACGCAGTATTTT.

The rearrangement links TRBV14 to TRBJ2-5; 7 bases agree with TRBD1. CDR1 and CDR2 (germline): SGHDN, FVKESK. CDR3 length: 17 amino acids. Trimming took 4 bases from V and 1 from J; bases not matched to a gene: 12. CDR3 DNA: TGTGCCAGCAGCCTCCGAGACAGGGACCTCTTCCAAGAGACCCAGTACTTC. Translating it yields CASSLRDRDLFQETQYF.

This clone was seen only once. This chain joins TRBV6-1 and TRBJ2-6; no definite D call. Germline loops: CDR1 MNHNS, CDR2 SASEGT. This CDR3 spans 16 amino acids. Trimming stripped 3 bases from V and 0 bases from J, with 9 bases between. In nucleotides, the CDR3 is TGTGCCAGCAGTGAGACCAGACCCTCTGGGGCCAACGTCCTGACTTTC. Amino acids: CASSETRPSGANVLTF.

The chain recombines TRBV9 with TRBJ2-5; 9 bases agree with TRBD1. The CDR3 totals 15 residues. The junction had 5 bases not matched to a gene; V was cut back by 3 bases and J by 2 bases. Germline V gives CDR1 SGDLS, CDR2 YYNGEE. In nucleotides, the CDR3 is TGTGCCAGCAGCGCGAGACAGGGGGGACAAGAGACCCAGTACTTC. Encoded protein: CASSARQGGQETQYF.

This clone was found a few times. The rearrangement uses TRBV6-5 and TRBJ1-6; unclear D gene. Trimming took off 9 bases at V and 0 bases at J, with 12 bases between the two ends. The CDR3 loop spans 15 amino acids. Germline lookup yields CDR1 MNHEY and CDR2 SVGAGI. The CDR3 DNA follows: TGTGCCAGTTTTGCACAGAGCTCCTATAATTCACCCCTCCACTTT. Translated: CASFAQSSYNSPLHF.

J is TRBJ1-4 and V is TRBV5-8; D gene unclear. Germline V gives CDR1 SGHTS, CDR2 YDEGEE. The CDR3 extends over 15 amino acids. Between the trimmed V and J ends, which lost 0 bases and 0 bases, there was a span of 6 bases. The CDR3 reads CASSLDKATNEKLFF. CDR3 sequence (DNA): TGTGCCAGCAGCTTGGACAAGGCAACTAATGAAAAACTGTTTTTT.

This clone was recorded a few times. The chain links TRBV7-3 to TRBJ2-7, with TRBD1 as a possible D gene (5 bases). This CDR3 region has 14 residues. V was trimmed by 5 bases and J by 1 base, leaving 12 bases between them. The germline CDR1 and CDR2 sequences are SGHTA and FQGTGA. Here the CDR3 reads CASSPTGPSYEQYF. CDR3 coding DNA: TGTGCCAGCAGCCCAACAGGTCCTTCCTACGAGCAGTACTTC.

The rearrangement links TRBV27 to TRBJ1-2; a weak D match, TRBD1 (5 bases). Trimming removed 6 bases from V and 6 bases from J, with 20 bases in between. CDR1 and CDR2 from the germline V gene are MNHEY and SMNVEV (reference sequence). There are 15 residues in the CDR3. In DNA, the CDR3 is TGTGCCAGCAGCTCAGTAGGGGATAGGGTGGATGGCTACACCTTC. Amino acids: CASSSVGDRVDGYTF.

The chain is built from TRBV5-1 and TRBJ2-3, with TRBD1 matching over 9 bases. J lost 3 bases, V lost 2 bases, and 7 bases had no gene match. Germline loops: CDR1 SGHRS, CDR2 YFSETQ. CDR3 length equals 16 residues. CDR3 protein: CASSFRTGDGTDTQYF. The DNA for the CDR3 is TGCGCCAGCAGCTTTCGGACAGGGGACGGTACAGATACGCAGTATTTT.

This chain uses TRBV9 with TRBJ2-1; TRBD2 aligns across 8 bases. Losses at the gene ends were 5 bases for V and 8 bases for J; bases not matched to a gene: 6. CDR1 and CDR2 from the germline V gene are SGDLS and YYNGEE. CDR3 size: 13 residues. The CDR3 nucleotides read TGTGCCAGCAGTGAGGCCGGGGGGGATGAGCAGTTCTTC. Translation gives CASSEAGGDEQFF.

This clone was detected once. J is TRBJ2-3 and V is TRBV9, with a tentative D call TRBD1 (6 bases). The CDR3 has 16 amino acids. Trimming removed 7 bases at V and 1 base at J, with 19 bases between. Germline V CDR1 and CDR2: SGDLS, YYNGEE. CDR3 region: CASSPQPGGRTDTQYF. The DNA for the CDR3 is TGTGCCAGCTCCCCACAGCCTGGGGGCCGCACAGATACGCAGTATTTT.

The CDR3 reads CASNPTGIPYEQYF. The CDR3 DNA follows: TGTGCCAGCAACCCGACAGGGATTCCCTACGAGCAGTACTTC. The rearrangement uses TRBV6-5 and TRBJ2-7; 7 bases map to TRBD1. This CDR3 comprises 14 residues. The V segment lost 7 bases and the J segment 2 bases; nucleotides outside the gene matches: 8. The germline V gene encodes CDR1 MNHEY and CDR2 SVGAGI.

CDR3 DNA: TGTGCCAGCAGCATGGACAGCGCCGAGCAGTACTTC. Its protein is CASSMDSAEQYF. The V gene is TRBV5-4, the J gene TRBJ2-7; possibly TRBD1 for D (6 bases). The CDR3 has 12 residues. The V gene lost 4 bases and the J gene lost 6 bases, with 11 bases spanning the gap. Germline V gene data show CDR1 as SGHNT and CDR2 as YYREEE (reference sequence).

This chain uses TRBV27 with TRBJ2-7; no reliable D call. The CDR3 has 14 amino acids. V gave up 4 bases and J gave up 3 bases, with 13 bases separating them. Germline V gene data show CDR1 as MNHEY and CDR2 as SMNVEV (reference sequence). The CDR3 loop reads CASSSPGDIYEQYF. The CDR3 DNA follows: TGTGCCAGCAGTTCCCCAGGTGATATCTACGAGCAGTACTTC.

The DNA for the CDR3 is TGTGCCAGCAGCGCACAGGGGTGGAACGACAATGAGCAGTTCTTC. Protein product: CASSAQGWNDNEQFF. The chain couples TRBV7-3 to TRBJ2-1; TRBD1 agrees at 7 bases. Trimming removed 5 bases from V and 5 bases from J; junction bases left unmatched: 9. Germline CDR1 reads SGHTA; CDR2 reads FQGTGA. CDR3 length: 15 amino acids.

This CDR3 reads CASSLDGTPRAVNTIYF. The CDR3 bases are TGCGCCAGCAGCTTGGACGGGACACCGAGAGCGGTAAACACCATATATTTT. The chain recombines TRBV5-1 with TRBJ1-3; TRBD1 might be the D (6 bases). Germline CDR1 SGHRS, CDR2 YFSETQ. This CDR3 is built from 17 residues. V was cut by 0 bases and J by 6 bases, with 19 bases left in between.